This T cell receptor beta chain was sequenced in a study of CD8 T cells in Susac syndrome. The CDR3 covers 13 residues. Germline V gene sequence: CDR1 LGHDT, CDR2 YNNKEL (reference sequence). V shed 1 base and J shed 7 bases, with 11 bases lying between them. The study sequenced TCR beta in blood CD8+ and CD4+ T cells. cDNA came from approximately 0.5 to 1 ug RNA primed by random hexamers. Across 54 Vbeta and 13 Jbeta, TCR beta CDR3 was amplified with immunoSEQ multiplex PCR. Each CDR3 protein is one row after TCRdb ran MiXCR on the immunoSEQ multiplex PCR reads. Here the sample spans some 190,000 distinct CDR3 sequences, around 95% being singletons.

The chain is built from TRBV3-1 and TRBJ2-7; no clear D. Sequenced material: CD4+ T cells from PBMCs. This receptor was taken from a human donor in good health. This chain's CDR3 is CASSQGSLGEQYV. For the CDR3, the DNA is TGTGCCAGCAGCCAAGGGAGTTTAGGGGAGCAGTACGTC.